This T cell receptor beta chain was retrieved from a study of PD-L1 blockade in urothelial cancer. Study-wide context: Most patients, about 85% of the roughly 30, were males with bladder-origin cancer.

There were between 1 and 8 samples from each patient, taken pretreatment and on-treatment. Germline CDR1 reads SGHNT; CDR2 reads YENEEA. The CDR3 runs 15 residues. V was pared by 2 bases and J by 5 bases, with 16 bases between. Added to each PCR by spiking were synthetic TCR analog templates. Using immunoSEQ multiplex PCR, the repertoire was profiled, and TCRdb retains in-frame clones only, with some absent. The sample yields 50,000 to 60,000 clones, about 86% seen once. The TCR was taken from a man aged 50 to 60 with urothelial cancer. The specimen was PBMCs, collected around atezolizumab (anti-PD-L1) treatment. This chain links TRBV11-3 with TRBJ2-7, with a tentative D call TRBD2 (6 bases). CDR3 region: CASSLRLGLGDEQYF. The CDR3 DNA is TGTGCCAGCAGCTTAAGACTAGGGCTGGGAGACGAGCAGTACTTC.